The 10 T cell receptor beta chains below all came from one sample that was sequenced in a study of blood T cells in healthy people across ages. Next came a second PCR, run for about 7 to 12 cycles, which used a sample-barcoded 5' primer along with a J-beta primer mix. TCRdb used MiXCR to reprocess the 5' RACE reads, holding one entry per CDR3 protein. The sample lists under 1 million distinct CDR3 sequences, 44% occurring once. Sequencing was done on a sample of blood. The receptors here all came from a man aged 60 to 69 in good health.

The chain uses TRBV7-2 and TRBJ2-3; D might be TRBD2 (5 bases). The CDR3 length is 16 residues. The V end lost 5 bases, the J end lost 2 bases, and 17 bases lay between the germline ends. Germline V gene sequence: CDR1 SGHTA, CDR2 FQGNSA. Here the CDR3 DNA reads TGTGCCAGCAGCCCGATGGGAGTGCGACACACAGATACGCAGTATTTT. The encoded protein is CASSPMGVRHTDTQYF.

The J gene is TRBJ2-7, the V gene TRBV11-2; D uncertain. Trimming took off 4 bases at V and 2 bases at J, with 6 bases between the two ends. Germline V gene sequence: CDR1 SGHAT, CDR2 FQNNGV. This CDR3 has 12 amino acids. CDR3 nucleotide sequence: TGTGCCAGCAGCTCGAATCCCTACGAGCAGTACTTC. This sequence encodes CASSSNPYEQYF.

The chain recombines TRBV20-1 with TRBJ1-2; D is undetermined. This CDR3 has 14 amino acids. Germline CDR1 is DFQATT and CDR2 is SNEGSKA (reference sequence). V lost 3 bases, J lost 2 bases, and 13 bases lay in between. The CDR3 region has the DNA TGCAGTGCTAGTTGGGCAGGCGTGAACTATGGCTACACCTTC. Translating gives CSASWAGVNYGYTF.

This chain joins TRBV12-3 or TRBV12-4 and TRBJ1-5; D not certain. The ends were cut back, 5 bases at V and 1 base at J, with 18 bases in the middle. The CDR3 runs 17 residues. Here the CDR3 reads CASSPGLIGVSNQPQHF. Here the CDR3 DNA reads TGTGCCAGCAGTCCAGGCTTGATCGGGGTGAGCAATCAGCCCCAGCATTTT.

J is TRBJ1-1 and V is TRBV4-3, with a possible D match to TRBD1 (6 bases). Trimming removed 1 base from V and 13 bases from J, with 13 bases in between. CDR3 size: 12 residues. The germline CDR1 and CDR2 sequences are LGHNA and YSLEER. In DNA form, the CDR3 reads TGCGCCAGCAGCCAAGTAGAGGGGACACTTTTCTTT. Residues: CASSQVEGTLFF.

This sequence joins TRBV28 and TRBJ2-4; 8 bases agree with TRBD1. The tail of the sequence fits TRBJ2-7 better, so the J call may be wrong. Germline values: CDR1 MDHEN, CDR2 SYDVKM. This CDR3 spans 14 amino acids. This chain's CDR3 is CASSVHRGAYEQYF. CDR3 coding DNA: TGTGCCAGCAGTGTCCACAGGGGGGCCTACGAGCAGTACTTC.

The V gene is TRBV3-1, the J gene TRBJ2-3, with 8 bases identical to TRBD1. Trimming took 1 base from V and 5 from J; bases not matched to a gene: 8. The CDR3 contains 16 residues. Germline assignment: CDR1 LGHDT and CDR2 YNNKEL (reference sequence). CDR3 DNA: TGTGCCAGCAGCCAAGTTGGACAGGGTAGTCAAGATACGCAGTATTTT. This encodes CASSQVGQGSQDTQYF.

The table lists this clonotype with a few counts. The chain links TRBV10-3 to TRBJ1-4; possible D gene TRBD1, 5 bases. CDR1 is ENHRY, CDR2 SYGVKD, per germline. V was cut by 5 bases and J by 0 bases, with 7 bases left in between. This CDR3 is built from 14 residues. Written as DNA, the CDR3 is TGTGCCATCAGTCAGGGAACAACTAATGAAAAACTGTTTTTT. Its protein is CAISQGTTNEKLFF.

This clonotype was seen only a few times. This chain connects TRBV7-2 to TRBJ2-1, with D perhaps matching TRBD2 (5 bases). The CDR3 consists of 13 residues. Trimming left V 6 bases short and J 5 bases short, with 11 bases between. Germline assignment: CDR1 SGHTA and CDR2 FQGNSA. The CDR3 is CASSYSRDNEQFF. DNA of the CDR3: TGTGCCAGCAGTTATTCGAGGGACAATGAGCAGTTCTTC.

The gene calls are TRBV6-5 and TRBJ1-1; 7 positions agree with TRBD1. Trimming took 8 bases from V and 3 from J; bases not matched to a gene: 6. The germline gives CDR1 MNHEY, CDR2 SVGAGI. This CDR3 contains 13 residues. CDR3 residues: CASHRGQYTEAFF. DNA of the CDR3: TGTGCCAGCCACAGGGGTCAGTACACTGAAGCTTTCTTT.